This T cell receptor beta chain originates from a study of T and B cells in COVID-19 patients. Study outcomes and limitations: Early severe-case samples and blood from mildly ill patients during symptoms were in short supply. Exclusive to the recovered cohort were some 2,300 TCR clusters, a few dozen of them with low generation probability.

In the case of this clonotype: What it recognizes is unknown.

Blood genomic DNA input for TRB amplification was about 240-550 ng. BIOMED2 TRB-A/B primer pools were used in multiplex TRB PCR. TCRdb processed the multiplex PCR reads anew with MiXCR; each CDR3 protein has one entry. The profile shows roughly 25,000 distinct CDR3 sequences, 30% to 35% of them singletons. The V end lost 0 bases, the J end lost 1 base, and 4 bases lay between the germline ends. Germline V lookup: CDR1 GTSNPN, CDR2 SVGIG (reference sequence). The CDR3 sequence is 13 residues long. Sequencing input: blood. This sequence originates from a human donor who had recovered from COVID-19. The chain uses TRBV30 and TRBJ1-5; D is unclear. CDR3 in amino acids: CAWSVGSNQPQHF. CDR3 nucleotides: TGTGCCTGGAGTGTTGGGAGCAATCAGCCCCAGCATTTT.